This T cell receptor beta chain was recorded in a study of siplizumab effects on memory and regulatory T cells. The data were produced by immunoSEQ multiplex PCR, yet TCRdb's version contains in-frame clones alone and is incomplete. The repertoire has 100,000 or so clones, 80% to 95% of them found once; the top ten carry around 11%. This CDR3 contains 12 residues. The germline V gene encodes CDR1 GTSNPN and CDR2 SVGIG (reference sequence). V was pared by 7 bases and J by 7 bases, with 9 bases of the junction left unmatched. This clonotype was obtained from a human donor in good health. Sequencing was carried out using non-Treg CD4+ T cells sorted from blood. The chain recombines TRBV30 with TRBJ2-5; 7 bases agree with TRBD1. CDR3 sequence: CAYRQGPGTQYF. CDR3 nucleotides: TGTGCCTACCGACAGGGTCCTGGGACCCAGTACTTC.